The 26 T cell receptor beta chains in this list originate from one sample, sequenced in a study of identical twins. MiXCR, applied by TCRdb to the 5' RACE reads, yields one record per CDR3 protein. There are some 630,000 distinct CDR3 sequences in the sample; just over 7% occur only once, and roughly 1.5% lies in the top ten. In addition, the sample was reused for a study of yellow fever vaccine responses in identical twins.

Sequencing used PBMCs. The origin of the receptors is a woman between 18 and 30 years old in good health.

There are many counts of this clonotype. The rearrangement links TRBV14 to TRBJ1-2; the D is unclear. The CDR3 loop spans 14 amino acids. CDR1 SGHDN and CDR2 FVKESK come from the germline V gene. Trimming removed 3 bases at V and 4 bases at J, with 12 bases between. This CDR3 is CASSQPGRSYGYTF. The CDR3 region has the DNA TGTGCCAGCAGCCAGCCGGGCAGAAGCTATGGCTACACCTTC. The whole variable domain, filled in from reference TRBV14 and TRBJ1-2, reads EAGVTQFPSHSVIEKGQTVTLRCDPISGHDNLYWYRRVMGKEIKFLLHFVKESKQDESGMPNNRFLAERTGGTYSTLKVQPAELEDSGVYFCASSQPGRSYGYTFGSGTRLTVV.

J is TRBJ2-2 and V is TRBV7-6, with 8 bases identical to TRBD1. The CDR3 has 17 amino acids. CDR1 SGHVS and CDR2 FNYEAQ come from the germline V gene. Germline trimming cut 1 base from V and 4 bases from J; bases unmatched to any gene: 8. The CDR3 DNA reads TGTGCCAGCAGCTTAGGAGGACAGGGAGAACTCACCGGGGAGCTGTTTTTT. It specifies CASSLGGQGELTGELFF. The whole variable domain, filled in from reference TRBV7-6 and TRBJ2-2, reads GAGVSQSPRYKVTKRGQDVALRCDPISGHVSLYWYRQALGQGPEFLTYFNYEAQQDKSGLPNDRFSAERPEGSISTLTIQRTEQRDSAMYRCASSLGGQGELTGELFFGEGSRLTVL.

This rearrangement joins TRBV25-1 to TRBJ2-5; D remains ambiguous. Trimming stripped 0 bases from V and 4 bases from J, with 12 bases between. This CDR3 is built from 15 residues. Germline values: CDR1 MGHDK, CDR2 SYGVNS. In nucleotides, the CDR3 is TGTGCCAGCAGTGAATATGGACGGGTGGGAGAGACCCAGTACTTC. It yields the protein CASSEYGRVGETQYF.

This clonotype was seen a handful of times. V usage is TRBV2 and J usage is TRBJ2-6; no definite D call. V was shortened by 6 bases and J by 4 bases, with 13 bases between the two germline ends. Germline CDR1 is SNHLY and CDR2 is FYNNEI. The CDR3 extends over 15 amino acids. The CDR3 here is CASSPHRSGANVLTF. DNA for the CDR3: TGTGCCAGCAGCCCACATAGGTCCGGGGCCAACGTCCTGACTTTC. Supplemented by reference TRBV2 and TRBJ2-6, the full variable domain reads EPEVTQTPSHQVTQMGQEVILRCVPISNHLYFYWYRQILGQKVEFLVSFYNNEISEKSEIFDDQFSVERPDGSNFTLKIRSTKLEDSAMYFCASSPHRSGANVLTFGAGSRLTVL.

V is TRBV7-2 and J is TRBJ2-5; D might be TRBD2 (6 bases). The CDR3 has 16 residues. Trimming stripped 1 base from V and 7 bases from J, with 19 bases between. CDR1 SGHTA and CDR2 FQGNSA come from the germline V gene. The CDR3 is CASSLDSGSAAVTQYF. The CDR3 DNA sequence: TGTGCCAGCAGCTTAGATAGCGGATCTGCCGCGGTGACCCAGTACTTC.

The rearrangement uses TRBV7-9 and TRBJ2-5, with D hard to call. CDR1 and CDR2 (germline): SEHNR, FQNEAQ (reference sequence). Trimming pared 2 bases from V and 1 base from J, leaving 11 bases between. The CDR3 loop spans 15 amino acids. This CDR3 is CASSLILAVQETQYF. In nucleotides, the CDR3 is TGTGCCAGCAGCTTAATTCTGGCGGTCCAAGAGACCCAGTACTTC.

The chain has TRBV4-2 and TRBJ2-1; 7 bases fit TRBD2. The CDR3 runs 16 residues. The V gene end was trimmed by 0 bases and the J gene end by 6 bases; junction bases not matched to a gene: 8. Germline V CDR1 and CDR2: LGHNA, YNFKEQ. In DNA form, the CDR3 reads TGTGCCAGCAGCCAAGATCCCGCGGGGGTAAGCAATGAGCAGTTCTTC. It translates to CASSQDPAGVSNEQFF.

DNA for the CDR3: TGTGCCAGCAGCCAAGACACCGTGAACTATGGCTACACCTTC. Residues: CASSQDTVNYGYTF. The chain couples TRBV3-1 to TRBJ1-2; no clear D. The CDR3 consists of 14 residues. Trimming cost V 0 bases and J 2 bases, with 7 bases left between them. Germline V lookup: CDR1 LGHDT, CDR2 YNNKEL (reference sequence).

This chain joins TRBV10-3 and TRBJ1-1; maybe TRBD1 (5 bases). CDR3 length: 14 residues. Trimming cost V 6 bases and J 5 bases, with 16 bases left between them. Per the germline V gene, CDR1 is ENHRY and CDR2 is SYGVKD. CDR3 residues: CAIRTGGSGTEAFF. Written as DNA, the CDR3 is TGTGCCATCAGAACCGGGGGGAGCGGGACTGAAGCTTTCTTT.

The chain has TRBV7-9 and TRBJ1-1; TRBD1 aligns across 9 bases. The CDR3 contains 12 residues. J gave up 10 bases and V 5 bases, and 5 bases lay outside the gene matches. Germline CDR1 and CDR2: SEHNR and FQNEAQ (reference sequence). The CDR3 nucleotides read TGTGCCAGCAGCGCCGGGACAGGGCGAGCTTTCTTT. Protein: CASSAGTGRAFF.

This clonotype was counted between two and nine times. V is TRBV10-3 and J is TRBJ2-7; the D call may be TRBD1 or TRBD2 (5 bases each). V lost 9 bases and J 2 bases, leaving 11 bases between the germline ends. The germline V gene has CDR1 ENHRY and CDR2 SYGVKD. The CDR3 extends over 12 amino acids. As DNA, the CDR3 is TGTGCCATTGGGACGGACCCCTACGAGCAGTACGTC. This codes for CAIGTDPYEQYV.

The J gene is TRBJ1-1, the V gene TRBV10-3, with D uncertain. CDR1 is ENHRY and CDR2 is SYGVKD in the germline V gene. Trimming took 6 bases from V and 4 from J, leaving 9 bases between them. The CDR3 consists of 12 residues. The chain's CDR3 is CAISIMGTEAFF. CDR3 nucleotide sequence: TGTGCCATCAGCATTATGGGCACTGAAGCTTTCTTT.

This clonotype has a count of ten or more. The chain links TRBV29-1 to TRBJ1-5, with TRBD1 matching 7 bases. This CDR3 contains 13 residues. V gave up 3 bases and J gave up 11 bases; unmatched junction bases: 10. Looked up from germline, CDR1 is SQVTM and CDR2 is ANQGSEA. CDR3 coding DNA: TGCAGCGTTGAGCCCCACGGAGGGGGCGCCCAGCATTTT. It yields the protein CSVEPHGGGAQHF. Drawing the rest from reference TRBV29-1 and TRBJ1-5, the complete variable domain is SAVISQKPSRDICQRGTSLTIQCQVDSQVTMMFWYRQQPGQSLTLIATANQGSEATYESGFVIDKFPISRPNLTFSTLTVSNMSPEDSSIYLCSVEPHGGGAQHFGDGTRLSIL.

V usage is TRBV16 and J usage is TRBJ2-4; D is uncertain. Trimming shortened V by 0 bases and J by 0 bases, and 9 bases separated the two germline ends. The CDR3 is 16 residues long. CDR1 and CDR2 (germline): KGHSY, FQNENV. CDR3 region: CASSQSGFAAKNIQYF. For the CDR3, the DNA is TGTGCCAGCAGCCAATCAGGGTTTGCAGCCAAAAACATTCAGTACTTC.

This clonotype has a handful of counts. The CDR3 is CASSHGGGTQYF. In nucleotides, the CDR3 is TGTGCCAGCAGCCATGGCGGGGGTACGCAGTATTTT. The chain links TRBV3-1 to TRBJ2-3, with 7 bases matching TRBD2. Germline CDR1 is LGHDT and CDR2 is YNNKEL (reference sequence). The CDR3 is 12 amino acids. V was pared by 3 bases and J by 8 bases, with 2 bases of the junction left unmatched.

Many counts were recorded for this clonotype. This chain joins TRBV5-1 and TRBJ1-1; D remains ambiguous. V dropped 0 bases and J dropped 2 bases, with 8 bases sitting between them. Germline V gene data show CDR1 as SGHRS and CDR2 as YFSETQ. This CDR3 region has 14 residues. The CDR3, as DNA: TGCGCCAGCAGCTTGGCCTCAGCAAACACTGAAGCTTTCTTT. It yields the protein CASSLASANTEAFF.

This clonotype was seen ten or more times. V is TRBV10-3 and J is TRBJ2-3; D may be TRBD2 (5 bases). Per germline, CDR1 ENHRY and CDR2 SYGVKD. This CDR3 has 16 amino acids. Trimming pared 3 bases from V and 3 bases from J, leaving 16 bases between. The CDR3 coding sequence is TGTGCCATCAGTGATTCGGAGGTTGGCGGGACAGATACGCAGTATTTT. It translates to CAISDSEVGGTDTQYF.

This chain uses TRBV3-1 with TRBJ2-3; the match to TRBD1 covers 7 bases. The CDR3 loop spans 15 amino acids. Germline CDR1 is LGHDT and CDR2 is YNNKEL (reference sequence). After removal of 5 bases from V and 2 bases from J, the junction contained 7 bases not matched to a gene. CDR3 in amino acids: CASSYGTANTDTQYF. CDR3 in DNA: TGTGCCAGCAGCTATGGGACAGCTAACACAGATACGCAGTATTTT.

V and J are TRBV5-1 and TRBJ2-1, with 8 bases matching TRBD2. Germline V gene data show CDR1 as SGHRS and CDR2 as YFSETQ. This CDR3 is built from 15 residues. Trimming removed 4 bases from V and 0 bases from J; junction bases left unmatched: 3. CDR3 residues: CASSAGTSSYNEQFF. CDR3 nucleotide sequence: TGCGCCAGCAGCGCCGGGACTAGCTCCTACAATGAGCAGTTCTTC.

This clonotype was picked up a small number of times. CDR3 DNA: TGTGCCAGCAGTCCAAGGGGAGGGGTGAGGGGGGCCAAAAACATTCAGTACTTC. The encoded protein is CASSPRGGVRGAKNIQYF. V gene TRBV25-1 combines with J gene TRBJ2-4, with TRBD2 as a possible D gene (7 bases). The germline gives CDR1 MGHDK, CDR2 SYGVNS. The V gene lost 5 bases and the J gene lost 1 base, with 21 bases spanning the gap. This CDR3 has 18 residues.

This clonotype was picked up many times. The rearrangement links TRBV12-3 or TRBV12-4 to TRBJ2-5, with 7 positions matching TRBD2. V was clipped by 5 bases and J by 10 bases; unmatched bases: 4. The CDR3 runs 11 residues. The CDR3 coding sequence is TGTGCCAGCAGTCTGGGGGGGGACCAGTACTTC. It specifies CASSLGGDQYF.

The CDR3 region has the DNA TGTGCCAGCTCACCACCTATGACAGGCTTAACATTCTCCTACAATGAGCAGTTCTTC. Translation: CASSPPMTGLTFSYNEQFF. The chain links TRBV18 to TRBJ2-1; TRBD1 might be the D (6 bases). From germline, CDR1 is KGHSH and CDR2 LQKENI. The CDR3 sequence is 19 residues long. V lost 0 bases to trimming and J lost 0 bases, with 18 bases between them.

This clonotype was observed a handful of times. The chain employs TRBV11-2 and TRBJ2-3; TRBD1 aligns across 7 bases. The V gene end was trimmed by 3 bases and the J gene end by 0 bases; junction bases not matched to a gene: 3. There are 15 residues in the CDR3. Germline values: CDR1 SGHAT, CDR2 FQNNGV. CDR3 sequence (DNA): TGTGCCAGCAGCTTTACGACAGGGAGCACAGATACGCAGTATTTT. Protein: CASSFTTGSTDTQYF.

This clonotype was recorded many times. The rearrangement links TRBV29-1 to TRBJ2-1; TRBD2 matches at 12 bases. The CDR3 has 15 amino acids. The V and J ends lost 1 base and 8 bases, in that order; junction bases with no gene match: 6. The germline V gene has CDR1 SQVTM and CDR2 ANQGSEA. The CDR3 loop is CSVEARLAGVDEQFF. The CDR3 DNA sequence: TGCAGCGTTGAAGCCAGACTAGCGGGAGTCGATGAGCAGTTCTTC.

This clonotype has just a few counts. The chain couples TRBV5-4 to TRBJ2-7, with D perhaps matching TRBD2 (6 bases). CDR3 length: 11 amino acids. Germline assignment: CDR1 SGHNT and CDR2 YYREEE (reference sequence). V was trimmed by 10 bases and J by 3 bases, leaving 11 bases between them. The CDR3 sequence: CAWTTYYEQYF. The CDR3 nucleotides read TGTGCCTGGACTACATACTACGAGCAGTACTTC.

This clonotype was seen repeatedly, ten times or more. This rearrangement joins TRBV20-1 to TRBJ2-7; weak D call: TRBD2 (6 bases). V shed 1 base and J shed 3 bases, with 13 bases lying between them. CDR1 is DFQATT and CDR2 is SNEGSKA in the germline V gene (reference sequence). The CDR3 loop spans 14 amino acids. CDR3 amino acids: CSARGPGLNYEQYV. The CDR3 bases are TGCAGTGCTAGAGGGCCGGGACTGAACTACGAGCAGTACGTC.